Below are 15 T cell receptor beta chains sequenced from a single sample in a study of regulatory T cells in long-lasting Graves disease. Both iRepertoire HTBI primers and Arm-PCR of CDR3 regions were used to build the TCR beta libraries. Via MiXCR, TCRdb re-called the multiplex PCR reads, giving one row per CDR3 protein. This table holds 440,000 or so distinct CDR3 sequences, over 15% found once. Described time point: newly diagnosed GD, antithyroid drugs for less than 3 months. The TCR library was made from RNA that had been extracted from PBMCs in TRIzol. These data were also reused for a study on T cells in Graves' hyperthyroidism and ophthalmopathy.

The sequenced sample was peripheral blood mononuclear cells (PBMCs), obtained at new diagnosis, from a patient treated with antithyroid drugs. Receptors were obtained from a woman aged 25 to 39 with Graves disease.

This clonotype showed up many times. The genes are TRBV5-1 and TRBJ1-1; D gene unclear. The germline V gene has CDR1 SGHRS and CDR2 YFSETQ. V was trimmed by 7 bases and J by 0 bases, leaving 25 bases between them. The CDR3 is 18 amino acids. CDR3 residues: CASRRGQDRYVMNTEAFF. The DNA for the CDR3 is TGCGCCAGCCGCCGTGGCCAGGACCGCTATGTGATGAACACTGAAGCTTTCTTT.

In its sample, this clonotype was seen many times. The V gene is TRBV12-3 or TRBV12-4, the J gene TRBJ2-1; 12 nucleotides line up with TRBD2. The CDR3 is made up of 16 amino acids. The J segment lost 4 bases and the V segment lost 4 bases, leaving 5 bases of the junction unmatched. In DNA form, the CDR3 reads TGTGCCAGCAGTTCCCTCGGGACTAGCGGGTACAATGAGCAGTTCTTC. Translation: CASSSLGTSGYNEQFF.

This clonotype was picked up many times. This chain uses TRBV15 with TRBJ2-3, with D perhaps assigned TRBD1 or TRBD2 (5 bases each). This CDR3 has 16 residues. Germline V gene sequence: CDR1 LNHNV, CDR2 YYDKDF (reference sequence). The V end was cut by 1 base, the J end by 5 bases, with 16 bases between. The CDR3 nucleotides read TGTGCCACCAGCAGAGCAGCCCAGGGCAGCGGAGATACGCAGTATTTT. Its translation: CATSRAAQGSGDTQYF.

This clonotype was counted many times. This rearrangement joins TRBV28 to TRBJ1-2, with 9 bases matching TRBD1. V was clipped by 3 bases and J by 7 bases; unmatched bases: 9. From germline, CDR1 is MDHEN and CDR2 SYDVKM. This CDR3 spans 15 amino acids. The CDR3 spells CASSLIGGTGSGYTF. As DNA, the CDR3 is TGTGCCAGCAGTTTGATTGGTGGGACAGGGTCTGGCTACACCTTC.

This clonotype has ten or more counts. The J gene is TRBJ2-7, the V gene TRBV18; tentative D call: TRBD2 (5 bases). The CDR3 is 16 residues long. Trimming removed 6 bases at V and 1 base at J, with 19 bases between. Germline V gives CDR1 KGHSH, CDR2 LQKENI. The CDR3 bases are TGTGCCAGCTCCCCCCGTAGGGAGACTTCGTCCTACGAGCAGTACTTC. Translated, it gives CASSPRRETSSYEQYF.

There are many counts of this clonotype. The chain links TRBV2 to TRBJ2-7, with a weak D call TRBD1 (6 bases). The germline gives CDR1 SNHLY, CDR2 FYNNEI. The V end was cut by 6 bases, the J end by 2 bases, with 20 bases between. The length of the CDR3 is 16 residues. CDR3 in DNA: TGTGCCAGCAGAGTATATCCGGGACATGATCCCTACGAGCAGTACTTC. Protein product: CASRVYPGHDPYEQYF.

This clonotype has at least ten counts. This chain joins TRBV2 and TRBJ2-1; D is undetermined. The CDR3 spans 14 residues. Germline CDR1 reads SNHLY; CDR2 reads FYNNEI. The V end lost 7 bases, the J end lost 5 bases, and 15 bases lay between the germline ends. The CDR3 nucleotides are TGTGCCAGCATTTTTACGTTGGCTAACAATGAGCAGTTCTTC. Translation: CASIFTLANNEQFF. The full variable domain, with the rest looked up from reference TRBV2 and TRBJ2-1, is EPEVTQTPSHQVTQMGQEVILRCVPISNHLYFYWYRQILGQKVEFLVSFYNNEISEKSEIFDDQFSVERPDGSNFTLKIRSTKLEDSAMYFCASIFTLANNEQFFGPGTRLTVL.

Comment on this clonotype: This may arise from a read error, as a much more abundant clone is one base away. This sequence joins TRBV11-3 and TRBJ2-7, with D possibly called TRBD1 or TRBD2 (6 bases each). CDR1 SGHNT and CDR2 YENEEA come from the germline V gene. CDR3 length: 16 residues. V dropped 5 bases and J dropped 7 bases, with 24 bases sitting between them. CDR3 sequence reads: CASSDPWGGGDNEQYF. CDR3 coding DNA: TGTGCCAGCAGCGACCCTTGGGGAGGCGGGGACAATGAGCAGTACTTC.

This clonotype has at least ten counts. The chain employs TRBV20-1 and TRBJ2-1; 8 bases align to TRBD2. V was clipped by 6 bases and J by 2 bases; unmatched bases: 6. The germline gives CDR1 DFQATT, CDR2 SNEGSKA (reference sequence). CDR3 length: 14 amino acids. CDR3 loop: CSAESGGAYNEQFF. The CDR3 DNA reads as TGCAGTGCGGAGAGCGGGGGAGCCTACAATGAGCAGTTCTTC.

This clonotype was seen a handful of times. The genes are TRBV4-1 and TRBJ1-5; D possibly corresponds to TRBD1 (6 bases). Trimming cost V 5 bases and J 0 bases, with 11 bases left between them. Germline values: CDR1 MGHRA, CDR2 YSYEKL. The CDR3 is 15 amino acids. The CDR3 nucleotides are TGCGCCAGCAGCGTTCGGGACATTAGCAATCAGCCCCAGCATTTT. Residues: CASSVRDISNQPQHF.

This clonotype was observed a few times. J is TRBJ2-1 and V is TRBV29-1, with TRBD2 matching over 10 bases. The CDR3 has 12 amino acids. Germline V lookup: CDR1 SQVTM, CDR2 ANQGSEA. V dropped 7 bases and J dropped 4; count of bases not matched to a gene: 1. CDR3: CSGTSGYNEQFF. For the CDR3, the DNA is TGCAGCGGGACTAGCGGATACAATGAGCAGTTCTTC.

Worth noting for this clonotype: Just one base apart from a much larger clone, this may be a read error. The rearrangement joins TRBV20-1 to TRBJ1-5; TRBD1 is a possible D gene (5 bases). Deletions cut 2 bases from V and 5 bases from J, with 16 bases between. This CDR3 contains 15 residues. Germline CDR1 reads DFQATT; CDR2 reads SNEGSKA (reference sequence). CDR3 amino acids: CSARSRDHRDQPQHF. Written as DNA, the CDR3 is TGCAGTGCTAGATCCCGGGACCACCGGGATCAGCCCCAGCATTTT.

This clonotype was found many times. The rearrangement links TRBV7-2 to TRBJ2-7, with D unclear. V was cut by 3 bases and J by 6 bases, with 12 bases left in between. The CDR3 spans 13 residues. Germline CDR1 is SGHTA and CDR2 is FQGNSA. CDR3 sequence reads: CASSFGENGEQYF. CDR3 bases: TGTGCCAGCAGCTTCGGAGAGAATGGCGAGCAGTACTTC.

This clonotype was seen many times. The V and J genes are TRBV28 and TRBJ2-7, with D tentatively TRBD2 (5 bases). Germline V gives CDR1 MDHEN, CDR2 SYDVKM. There are 14 residues in the CDR3. Trimming took off 7 bases at V and 7 bases at J, with 20 bases between the two ends. The CDR3 DNA follows: TGTGCCAGCAAACATACTAGAAATATTAGGGAGCAGTACTTC. Encoded protein: CASKHTRNIREQYF.

This clonotype occurred many times. This chain connects TRBV27 to TRBJ2-5; D possibly corresponds to TRBD2 (6 bases). This CDR3 contains 14 residues. V was cut by 3 bases and J by 1 base, with 9 bases left in between. From germline, CDR1 is MNHEY and CDR2 SMNVEV (reference sequence). The CDR3 nucleotides read TGTGCCAGCAGTTTTATTAGCGGCCAAGAGACCCAGTACTTC. It is translated as CASSFISGQETQYF.